The rows below give T cell receptor beta chains drawn from one sample of a study of blood T cell repertoires in COVID-19. Some clones are missing from TCRdb's copy, which holds only in-frame ones; the method was immunoSEQ multiplex PCR. This table has some 270,000 clones, about 91% appearing once. Specimen: PBMCs or T cells enriched from blood (not recorded which). The receptors derive from a man in his forties who had been exposed to COVID-19. CDR3s include the opening cysteine and the closing phenylalanine or tryptophan. Each record gives: V gene, clone size, D gene, J gene, CDR3 DNA, CDR3 protein. D genes are given only for firm matches. Clone size appears in some rows only: once, few, many, or a class for an expanded clone.

>TRBV4-3|NA|NA|TRBJ2-5
TGCGCCAGCAGCCAAGACCTGAGCGGAAGAGAGACCCAGTACTTC
CASSQDLSGRETQYF
>TRBV18|NA|NA|TRBJ2-2
TGTGCCAGCTCACCACCGGGGCACGGCACCGGGGAGCTGTTTTTT
CASSPPGHGTGELFF
>TRBV5-6|NA|NA|TRBJ1-1
TGTGCCAGCAGCTTCCAACATCTTCTAGGTGCTGAAGCTTTCTTT
CASSFQHLLGAEAFF
>TRBV7-2|NA|NA|TRBJ2-1
TGTGCCAGCAGCTTAGTTTTGTCCGGGAGCAGTTACTCCTACAATGAGCAGTTCTTC
CASSLVLSGSSYSYNEQFF
>TRBV6-5|NA|NA|TRBJ1-1
TGTGCCAGCAGTTATGGCCGAATGAACACTGAAGCTTTCTTT
CASSYGRMNTEAFF
>TRBV6-2/TRBV6-3|NA|NA|TRBJ1-5
TGTGCCAGCAGTTACTCGACGGGGTATAGCAATCAGCCCCAGCATTTT
CASSYSTGYSNQPQHF
>TRBV28|once|TRBD1|TRBJ1-3
TGTGCCAGCAGTGCTCCGACAGGGTATTCTAGCACCATATATTTT
CASSAPTGYSSTIYF
>TRBV6-6|NA|TRBD1|TRBJ2-7
TGTGCCAGCAGCCAAGACAGGGGATCGGAAAACGAGCAGTACTTC
CASSQDRGSENEQYF
>TRBV4-1|NA|TRBD2|TRBJ2-1
TGCGCCAGCAGCCAACCGATCGGTCTCGCGGGAGACAATGAGCAGTTCTTC
CASSQPIGLAGDNEQFF
>TRBV4-3|NA|NA|TRBJ1-1
TGCGCCAGCAGCCAAGATTCAAAGGGAGGGACTGAAGCTTTCTTT
CASSQDSKGGTEAFF
>TRBV11-2|NA|NA|TRBJ2-3
TGTGCCAGCAGCTTAATACTAGGGAGAAGCACAGATACGCAGTATTTT
CASSLILGRSTDTQYF
>TRBV27|NA|NA|TRBJ2-3
TGTGCCAGCAGTTCAGGGGGGTACACAGATACGCAGTATTTT
CASSSGGYTDTQYF
>TRBV30|NA|TRBD2|TRBJ2-7
TGTGCCTGGAGTGTAAGGCTAGCGGGAGTAAATCTTCTCCACGAGCAGTACTTC
CAWSVRLAGVNLLHEQYF
>TRBV24-1|once|TRBD1|TRBJ1-5
TGTGCCACCAGTGAAGAGGACAGGGGCTTACAGCCCCAGCATTTT
CATSEEDRGLQPQHF
>TRBV12-3/TRBV12-4|NA|NA|TRBJ2-5
TGTGCCAGCAGTTCTACGAGGTCGGAGACCCAGTACTTC
CASSSTRSETQYF
>TRBV5-1|once|TRBD2|TRBJ2-7
TGCGCCAGCAGATTAAGCGGGAGGGCGTACGAGCAGTACTTC
CASRLSGRAYEQYF
>TRBV9|NA|NA|TRBJ2-7
TGTGCCAGCAGCGTAACAGGACGCCTGGGATACGAGCAGTACTTC
CASSVTGRLGYEQYF
>TRBV7-2|once|NA|TRBJ1-4
TGTGCCAGCAGCTTAGGGCGCGGTTTGGGTGAAAAACTGTTTTTT
CASSLGRGLGEKLFF
>TRBV5-4|NA|NA|TRBJ2-7
TGTGCCAGCAGCTTTACTAGCTCTCCTGACTACGAGCAGTACTTC
CASSFTSSPDYEQYF
>TRBV7-6|NA|TRBD2|TRBJ2-7
TGTGCCAGTCGAGCGGGAGGGTCCTACGAGCAGTACTTC
CASRAGGSYEQYF
>TRBV13|few|TRBD1|TRBJ1-3
TGTGCCAGCAGCTTAGGCTTCGACAGGGGGCGAGGAAACACCATATATTTT
CASSLGFDRGRGNTIYF
>TRBV5-6|NA|TRBD2|TRBJ2-7
TGTGCCAGCAATGTAGCGGGGTCCTACGAGCAGTACTTC
CASNVAGSYEQYF
>TRBV9|NA|NA|TRBJ1-2
TGTGCCAGCAGCCCGAGGGCAGGAGTTGGCTACACCTTC
CASSPRAGVGYTF
>TRBV7-2|NA|TRBD1|TRBJ1-2
TGTGCCAGCAGCTTTTTCCCACAGGGGTATGGCTACACCTTC
CASSFFPQGYGYTF
>TRBV5-1|NA|TRBD1|TRBJ1-6
TGCGCCAGCAGCTTGGCCGAGACAGGGAATTCACCCCTCCACTTT
CASSLAETGNSPLHF
>TRBV13|once|TRBD2|TRBJ2-5
TGTGCCAGCAGCCGAGGGCGAGCGGGGAACCAAGAGACCCAGTACTTC
CASSRGRAGNQETQYF
>TRBV18|NA|TRBD2|TRBJ2-1
TGTGCCAGCTCACCAATAGAGCTAGCGGGAGCCTCCTACAATGAGCAGTTCTTC
CASSPIELAGASYNEQFF
>TRBV5-6|NA|NA|TRBJ1-5
TGTGCCAGCAGTCAGGGAGGGCGACAGCCCCAGCATTTT
CASSQGGRQPQHF
>TRBV20-1|NA|TRBD1|TRBJ1-1
TGCAGTGCCAGTACAGGGGGCAGGACTGAAGCTTTCTTT
CSASTGGRTEAFF
>TRBV6-5|NA|NA|TRBJ1-5
TGTGCCAGCAGTTTCCGCCGCGGGGCTCAGCCCCAGCATTTT
CASSFRRGAQPQHF
>TRBV19|once|TRBD2|TRBJ2-3
TGTGCCAGTCGACTAGCGGGAGGTACAGATACGCAGTATTTT
CASRLAGGTDTQYF
>TRBV7-3|NA|TRBD2|TRBJ2-2
TGTGCCAGCAGCCCGGGACTAGCGGAGGCCCTGAACACCGGGGAGCTGTTTTTT
CASSPGLAEALNTGELFF
>TRBV4-3|NA|NA|TRBJ2-5
TGCGCCAGCAGCCAAGACCGCGGGGAGACCCAGTACTTC
CASSQDRGETQYF
>TRBV10-3|few|TRBD1|TRBJ1-3
TGTGCCATCAGTGAGCGACAGGGGAATGGAAACACCATATATTTT
CAISERQGNGNTIYF
>TRBV27|NA|TRBD2|TRBJ2-4
TGTGCCAGCACCTCTCCGGGACTAGCGGGAGAAGCACAGTACTTC
CASTSPGLAGEAQYF
>TRBV9|NA|NA|TRBJ2-2
TGTGCCAGCAGCGTAGGAGATCCTGGGGAGCTGTTTTTT
CASSVGDPGELFF
>TRBV19|NA|TRBD1|TRBJ1-3
TGTGCCAGTAGGGCGTCACAGGGGGTAGACACCATATATTTT
CASRASQGVDTIYF
>TRBV6-5|NA|NA|TRBJ1-5
TGTGCCAGCAACCCAGGGAATATGGGCAATCAGCCCCAGCATTTT
CASNPGNMGNQPQHF
>TRBV28|NA|NA|TRBJ2-7
TGTGCCAGCAGCAGGGACACCTATGAGCAGTACTTC
CASSRDTYEQYF
>TRBV11-2|once|NA|TRBJ2-7
TGTGCCAGCAGCTTATGGAGGGCGCAGGGCCACGAGCAGTACTTC
CASSLWRAQGHEQYF